Listed here are 17 T cell receptor beta chains from one sample, sequenced in a study of blood T cell repertoires in COVID-19 (dated by TCRdb to about 2020). To prepare the library, the immunoSEQ multiplex PCR assay was applied. TCRdb took this table from immuneACCESS and kept in-frame rearrangements with V and J called. Such tables lack part of the clones; where checked against another copy, unresolved V genes explain under half of the gap, and the rest is unexplained. For this sample the table gives 60,000 to 75,000 clones, of which around 83% were detected only once. Just under 6.5% of the sample rests with the top ten. Source material: peripheral blood. All receptors derive from a human donor in a cohort sampled during active COVID-19.

This chain uses TRBV2 with TRBJ1-5; a weak D match, TRBD1 (6 bases). This CDR3 is built from 16 residues. The germline V and J ends were trimmed by 4 bases and 2 bases, with 15 bases remaining between them. In germline, CDR1 is SNHLY, CDR2 FYNNEI. The CDR3 DNA reads TGTGCCAGCAGTGTAAGGGGGTTGGGGGGCAATCAGCCCCAGCATTTT. Translated: CASSVRGLGGNQPQHF.

The chain carries TRBV7-9 and TRBJ2-2; tentatively, D is TRBD2 (6 bases). The V and J ends lost 5 bases and 5 bases respectively, with 18 bases between them. There are 16 residues in the CDR3. The germline V gene encodes CDR1 SEHNR and CDR2 FQNEAQ (reference sequence). This CDR3 reads CASSPRDSSQTGELFF. CDR3 nucleotides: TGTGCCAGCAGCCCCCGGGACTCGTCCCAGACCGGGGAGCTGTTTTTT.

Ten or more counts support this clone. The chain is built from TRBV20-1 and TRBJ2-5; D perhaps matches TRBD1 (5 bases). The germline V and J ends were trimmed by 6 bases and 3 bases, with 8 bases remaining between them. CDR3 length: 11 residues. The germline gives CDR1 DFQATT, CDR2 SNEGSKA (reference sequence). This CDR3 reads CSAQGEETQYF. The CDR3 region has the DNA TGCAGTGCCCAGGGCGAAGAGACCCAGTACTTC.

The chain is built from TRBV6-6 and TRBJ2-1, with D tentatively TRBD2 (6 bases). Germline V gene data show CDR1 as MNHNY and CDR2 as SVGAGI (reference sequence). This CDR3 has 16 amino acids. V gave up 4 bases and J gave up 5 bases, with 18 bases separating them. CDR3 coding DNA: TGTGCCAGCAGTTTAGGAGGGGTATCGGCGAACAATGAGCAGTTCTTC. Protein: CASSLGGVSANNEQFF.

The genes are TRBV7-6 and TRBJ1-3; D not resolved. This CDR3 is built from 13 residues. Trimming stripped 5 bases from V and 3 bases from J, with 8 bases between. Germline-derived CDR1 and CDR2 are SGHVS and FNYEAQ. CDR3 sequence reads: CASSQQIGNTIYF. In DNA, the CDR3 is TGTGCCAGCAGCCAACAGATTGGAAACACCATATATTTT.

The V and J genes are TRBV6-2 or TRBV6-3 and TRBJ1-4, with D perhaps TRBD1 (6 bases). The germline V gene has CDR1 MNHEY and CDR2 SVGEGT. Trimming left V 3 bases short and J 7 bases short, with 15 bases between. CDR3 length equals 15 residues. CDR3 protein: CASSYTAEGGEKLFF. For the CDR3, the DNA is TGTGCCAGCAGTTATACAGCTGAAGGGGGTGAAAAACTGTTTTTT.

The count of this clone is one. V usage is TRBV11-2 and J usage is TRBJ2-7; the match to TRBD2 covers 8 bases. The V segment lost 6 bases and the J segment 4 bases; nucleotides outside the gene matches: 11. The CDR3 contains 15 residues. Germline assignment: CDR1 SGHAT and CDR2 FQNNGV. CDR3 nucleotide sequence: TGTGCCAGCAGGCCTCCGGGACTAGGAGGGTACGAGCAGTACTTC. Translation: CASRPPGLGGYEQYF.

This clone appeared a single time. The CDR3 sequence is CAWSVPGSGEQYF. DNA for the CDR3: TGTGCCTGGAGTGTACCAGGGTCAGGGGAGCAGTACTTC. V usage is TRBV30 and J usage is TRBJ2-7; tentative D call: TRBD1 (5 bases). CDR1 and CDR2 (germline): GTSNPN, SVGIG (reference sequence). The CDR3 has 13 residues. The ends were cut back, 0 bases at V and 7 bases at J, with 13 bases in the middle.

The V gene is TRBV13, the J gene TRBJ2-7; 12 bases fit TRBD1. The CDR3 runs to 15 residues. In germline, CDR1 is PRHDT, CDR2 FYEKMQ (reference sequence). V lost 5 bases, J lost 4 bases, and 6 bases stayed unmatched. DNA for the CDR3: TGTGCCAGCAGCAATTCGGGACAGGGGGCTTACGAGCAGTACTTC. It specifies CASSNSGQGAYEQYF.

This rearrangement joins TRBV12-5 to TRBJ2-2, with 11 positions matching TRBD2. The CDR3 extends over 17 amino acids. Germline V gene sequence: CDR1 LGHNT, CDR2 FRNRAP. Losses at the gene ends were 5 bases for V and 1 base for J; bases not matched to a gene: 6. The CDR3 sequence is CASGAGTSGGNTGELFF. CDR3 in DNA: TGTGCTAGTGGTGCCGGGACTAGCGGAGGGAACACCGGGGAGCTGTTTTTT. Full variable domain (outside the CDR3, taken from reference TRBV12-5 and TRBJ2-2): DARVTQTPRHKVTEMGQEVTMRCQPILGHNTVFWYRQTMMQGLELLAYFRNRAPLDDSGMPKDRFSAEMPDATLATLKIQPSEPRDSAVYFCASGAGTSGGNTGELFFGEGSRLTVL.

The chain combines TRBV12-2 with TRBJ2-7; TRBD2 is taken as the D call from the table, unchecked against the DNA. TRBV12-2 is reported as a pseudogene. This CDR3 comprises 15 residues. The CDR3 is CASRLGGRRSHEQYF. The DNA of the CDR3 is TGTGCAAGTCGCTTAGGTGGGAGAAGAAGCCACGAGCAGTACTTC.

V and J are TRBV4-2 and TRBJ2-2; 13 nucleotides line up with TRBD2. Germline CDR1 and CDR2: LGHNA and YNFKEQ. With 4 bases clipped from V and 5 bases from J, the junction kept 13 bases outside the gene matches. This CDR3 has 19 amino acids. In DNA form, the CDR3 reads TGTGCCAGCAGCCGGCAGGGACTAGCGGGGACTAGGAGGACCGGGGAGCTGTTTTTT. This encodes CASSRQGLAGTRRTGELFF.

V gene TRBV7-9 combines with J gene TRBJ2-7, with D possibly TRBD1 on 6 matching bases. Trimming took 2 bases from V and 5 from J, leaving 16 bases between them. Germline assignment: CDR1 SEHNR and CDR2 FQNEAQ (reference sequence). This CDR3 comprises 15 residues. CDR3 nucleotides: TGTGCCAGCAGCTTAAGCCAGGGGCTAAGGGACGAGCAGTACTTC. This translates into CASSLSQGLRDEQYF.

This clone has only a few counts. The chain recombines TRBV5-8 with TRBJ1-2, with D maybe TRBD1 (6 bases). The ends were cut back, 4 bases at V and 7 bases at J, with 20 bases in the middle. Germline-derived CDR1 and CDR2 are SGHTS and YDEGEE. The CDR3 is made up of 15 amino acids. CDR3 protein: CASSPRGEGVTGYTF. CDR3 DNA sequence: TGTGCCAGCAGCCCCAGGGGAGAGGGGGTGACTGGCTACACCTTC.

The rearrangement uses TRBV7-2 and TRBJ1-1, with D unclear. The CDR3 totals 15 residues. Germline CDR1 and CDR2: SGHTA and FQGNSA. V dropped 2 bases and J dropped 1 base, with 11 bases sitting between them. CDR3 nucleotides: TGTGCCAGCAGCTTACGGCGGGTAAGGAACACTGAAGCTTTCTTT. Protein product: CASSLRRVRNTEAFF.

The V gene is TRBV3-1 (or the pseudogene TRBV3-2), the J gene TRBJ2-5, with a possible D match to TRBD2 (7 bases). From germline, CDR1 is LGHDT and CDR2 YNNKEL (reference sequence). This CDR3 comprises 14 residues. With 4 bases removed from V and 5 bases from J, the gap between germline ends came to 14 bases. The chain's CDR3 is CASSLLGGQETQYF. CDR3 DNA sequence: TGTGCCAGCAGCCTCCTCGGGGGGCAGGAGACCCAGTACTTC.

The chain joins TRBV7-3 to TRBJ2-3; 8 bases line up with TRBD2. This CDR3 has 15 residues. Germline V gene sequence: CDR1 SGHTA, CDR2 FQGTGA. V trimming: 1 base; J trimming: 4 bases; junction bases outside the gene matches: 4. CDR3 residues: CASSLKRGSPDTQYF. The CDR3 DNA reads TGTGCCAGCAGCTTAAAGCGGGGGTCCCCAGATACGCAGTATTTT.